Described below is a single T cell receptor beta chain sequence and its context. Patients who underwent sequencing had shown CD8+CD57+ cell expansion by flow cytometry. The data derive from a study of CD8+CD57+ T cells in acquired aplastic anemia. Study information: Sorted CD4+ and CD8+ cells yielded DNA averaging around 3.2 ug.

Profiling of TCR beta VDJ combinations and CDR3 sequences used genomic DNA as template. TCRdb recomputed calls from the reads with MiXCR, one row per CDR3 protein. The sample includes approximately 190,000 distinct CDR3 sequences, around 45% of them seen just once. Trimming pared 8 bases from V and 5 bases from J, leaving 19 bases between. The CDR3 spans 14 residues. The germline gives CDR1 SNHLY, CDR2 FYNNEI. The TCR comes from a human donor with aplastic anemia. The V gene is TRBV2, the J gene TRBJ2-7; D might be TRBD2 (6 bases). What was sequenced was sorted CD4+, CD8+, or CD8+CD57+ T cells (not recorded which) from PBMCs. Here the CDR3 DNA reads TGTGCCAGCTGGACCGGGACTGCCATCGACGAGCAGTACTTC. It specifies CASWTGTAIDEQYF.